The present T cell receptor beta chain was sequenced within a study of T cell repertoires in cytomegalovirus infection. The CDR3 length is 14 residues. The trim removed 8 bases at V and 4 bases at J, leaving 5 bases unmatched. Germline CDR1 is ENHRY and CDR2 is SYGVKD. Turning to this clonotype: Its antigen is not identified.

TCRdb itself ran the reads through MiXCR, one entry per CDR3 protein. This table holds 650,000 to 850,000 distinct CDR3 sequences, approximately 32% found once. This chain connects TRBV10-3 to TRBJ1-5; 10 bases fit TRBD1. The origin of this receptor is a human donor in good health (CMV status not recorded). Some clones in this sample may be carry-over from other donors' samples. Sequenced here: cultured CD8+ T cells from PBMCs, sampled from culture after CMV antigen stimulation. The CDR3 bases are TGTGCCATCGGGACAGGGGCATCGAATCAGCCCCAGCATTTT. This encodes CAIGTGASNQPQHF.